This TCR beta chain was profiled in a study of T-cell memory formation after mild COVID-19. Overall study results and limits: Clones contracting across day 15 to 85 had a balanced CD4/CD8 profile; later expanding clones leaned CD4+.

A remark on this clonotype: The antigen remains undetermined.

Germline V gene sequence: CDR1 SGHTA, CDR2 FQGNSA. This CDR3 region has 13 residues. The ends were cut back, 4 bases at V and 4 bases at J, with 10 bases in the middle. Using constant-segment primers, 5'RACE produced TCR alpha and TCR beta cDNA libraries carrying sample barcodes and UMIs. One entry per CDR3 protein results from TCRdb running MiXCR on the 5' RACE reads. The sample has around 250,000 distinct CDR3 sequences; about 16% are singletons. The receptor was isolated from a young man who had mild COVID-19 (a few samples of this study predate the infection). Cell type and time point are not known. The sequencing input was PBMCs or a T cell subset sorted from them (not recorded which). This chain connects TRBV7-2 to TRBJ1-2; D is undetermined. CDR3 coding DNA: TGTGCCAGCAGCTCGACGTTTGGCTATGGCTACACCTTC. Protein: CASSSTFGYGYTF.